This T cell receptor beta chain was retrieved from a study of T cells in localized non-small cell lung cancer (dated by TCRdb to 2018 to 2020). About the study as a whole: T cell repertoires of approximately 250 early-stage NSCLC patients were analyzed, with tumors being compared against uninvolved tumor-adjacent lungs. All 220 or so NSCLC patients in the cohort were treatment-naive and had localized lung tumors that were resected. The mean age of the NSCLC patients was under 70 years, with about 130 men and over 100 women.

As concerns this clone: The antigen it binds to is not known. No much larger clonotype is one base removed from it; base qualities were not supplied.

Broader findings and caveats from the paper: Because multi-region tumor sequencing was not done, intratumor heterogeneity could not be ruled out. A median of around 50 of the top 100 tumor clones turned up in the paired uninvolved adjacent lung, and 28 of those clones also ranked among the top 100 of that same adjacent lung. Uninvolved tumor-adjacent lung showed the highest T cell clonality, higher than tumor, which suggests more focused antigenic responses in the uninvolved tumor-adjacent lung. Because the study design was exploratory, TCR variables were selected using unadjusted p-values without false-discovery rate correction. Longer overall survival was associated with higher blood T cell density, whereas shorter survival was associated with higher adjacent-lung clonality.

The immunoSEQ Assay was used to sequence TCR beta CDR3 regions from DNA. Per the original workflow: T cell density was computed as TCR beta template counts normalized to usable DNA estimated by amplifying housekeeping genes. The preseqR package was used to estimate richness by extrapolating to 400,000 templates for PBMC samples and to 120,000 templates for tissue samples. Clonality was defined as one minus Pielou's evenness. To identify tissue-enriched TCRs, differential abundance testing was run on productive amino-acid clonotypes with a minimum total count of 5 and an alpha of 0.1. The Jaccard Index and the Morisita Overlap Index were used to quantify repertoire overlap between compartments. GLIPH grouped TCR beta CDR3s together with public tetramer-defined viral CDR3s, and a viral motif had to include at least three viral sequences and also show V-gene enrichment. The table comes from immuneACCESS by way of TCRdb, which keeps in-frame sequences with V and J called. Part of the clones is missing from these tables; in studies checked, under half for an unresolved V gene and the rest for unknown reasons. Clone size and the V and J calls come from that table; the DNA yielded D and trimming. The sample table records 1,500 or so clones; over 25% of these occur just once. The ten largest clones capture around 15% of the sample.

At diagnosis, tumor, uninvolved tumor-adjacent lung and peripheral blood were collected and then preserved as a mix of FFPE and fresh-frozen material. The CDR3 numbers 14 residues from cysteine through phenylalanine. Just CDR3 DNA is preserved here, 42 bases in frame from base 1. The germline V gene specifies MNHGY as CDR1 and SAAAGT as CDR2. Trimming takes 7 bases from V and 6 bases from J, and the germline ends sit 16 bases apart. The receptor comes from a woman aged 40-70 years with stage I lung adenocarcinoma. The sequenced sample was lung tumor tissue, obtained before any cancer treatment. Recombination joined TRBV6-8 with TRBJ1-5; TRBD1 might be the D gene, on 5 matching bases. At the DNA level, the sequence is TGTGCCAGCACGCTTGCGGGGGAGGGTCAGCCCCAGCATTTT. Protein translation: CASTLAGEGQPQHF.